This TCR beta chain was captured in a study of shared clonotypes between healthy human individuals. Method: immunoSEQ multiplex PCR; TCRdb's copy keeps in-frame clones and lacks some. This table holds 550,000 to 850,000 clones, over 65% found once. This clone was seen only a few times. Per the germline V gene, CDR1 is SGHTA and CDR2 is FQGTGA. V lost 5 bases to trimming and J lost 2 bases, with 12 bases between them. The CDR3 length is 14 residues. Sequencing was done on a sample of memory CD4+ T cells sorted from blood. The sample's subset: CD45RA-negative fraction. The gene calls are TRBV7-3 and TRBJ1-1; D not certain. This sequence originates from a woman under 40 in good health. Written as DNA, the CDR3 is TGTGCCAGCAGCCCCCATTCGGGCAACACTGAAGCTTTCTTT. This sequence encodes CASSPHSGNTEAFF. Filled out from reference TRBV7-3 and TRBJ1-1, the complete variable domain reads GAGVSQTPSNKVTEKGKYVELRCDPISGHTALYWYRQSLGQGPEFLIYFQGTGAADDSGLPNDRFFAVRPEGSVSTLKIQRTERGDSAVYLCASSPHSGNTEAFFGQGTRLTVV.